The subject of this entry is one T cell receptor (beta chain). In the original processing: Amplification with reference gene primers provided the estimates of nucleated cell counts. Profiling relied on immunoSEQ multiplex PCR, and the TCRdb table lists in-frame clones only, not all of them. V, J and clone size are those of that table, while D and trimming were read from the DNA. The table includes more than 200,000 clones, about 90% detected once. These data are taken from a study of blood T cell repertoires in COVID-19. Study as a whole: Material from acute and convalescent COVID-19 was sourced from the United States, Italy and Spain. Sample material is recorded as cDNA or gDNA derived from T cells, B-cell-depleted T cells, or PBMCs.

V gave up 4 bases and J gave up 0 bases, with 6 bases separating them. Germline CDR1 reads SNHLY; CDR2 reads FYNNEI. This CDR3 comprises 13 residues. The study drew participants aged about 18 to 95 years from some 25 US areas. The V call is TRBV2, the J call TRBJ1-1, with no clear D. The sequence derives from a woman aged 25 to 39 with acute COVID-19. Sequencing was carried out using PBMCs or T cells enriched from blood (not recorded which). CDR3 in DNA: TGTGCCAGCAGTGTATCCGTGAACACTGAAGCTTTCTTT. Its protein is CASSVSVNTEAFF.